The entry below describes one T cell receptor (beta chain). Antigen unknown. An end of the junction differs from the germline gene, which may be a read error. The data were taken from a study of blood T cells in healthy people across ages. Study-wide points: Because donor CMV status was unknown, expanded clonotype changes were possibly confounded. In older individuals, TCR beta diversity per million T cells was lower, falling roughly linearly with age.

Isolation of PBMCs gave at least 7 million cells per sample. The germline gives CDR1 SEHNR, CDR2 FQNEAQ (reference sequence). The CDR3 contains 10 residues. The use of a sample-barcoded 5' primer and a J-beta primer mix characterized a second PCR of about 6 to 11 cycles. TCRdb reprocessed the 5' RACE reads with MiXCR, giving one entry per CDR3 protein. Counted here are 780,000 or so distinct CDR3 sequences, around 50% occurring once; the ten biggest clones make up 20% to 30%. The rearrangement joins TRBV7-9 to TRBJ2-7; D is undetermined. Sequencing was done on a sample of blood. The receptor's source is a man in his forties in good health. The CDR3 reads CANSFFEQYF. As DNA, the CDR3 is TGTGCCAACAGCTTCTTCGAGCAGTACTTC.